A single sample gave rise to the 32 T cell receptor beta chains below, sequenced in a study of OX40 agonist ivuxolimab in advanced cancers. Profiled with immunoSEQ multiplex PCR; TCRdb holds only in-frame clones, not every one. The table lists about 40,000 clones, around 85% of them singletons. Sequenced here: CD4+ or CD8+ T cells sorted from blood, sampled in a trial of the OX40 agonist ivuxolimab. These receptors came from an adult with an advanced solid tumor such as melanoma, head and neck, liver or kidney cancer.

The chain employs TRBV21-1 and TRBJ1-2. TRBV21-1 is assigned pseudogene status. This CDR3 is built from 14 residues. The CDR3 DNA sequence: TGTGCCAGCAGCAAGCAACGGGAGACCTATGGCTACACCTTC. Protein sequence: CASSKQRETYGYTF.

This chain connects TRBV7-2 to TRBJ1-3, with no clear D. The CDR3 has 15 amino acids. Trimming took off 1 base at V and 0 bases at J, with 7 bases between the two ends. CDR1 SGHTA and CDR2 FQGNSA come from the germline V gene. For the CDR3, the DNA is TGTGCCAGCAGCTTAGTAGGGAACTCTGGAAACACCATATATTTT. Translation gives CASSLVGNSGNTIYF.

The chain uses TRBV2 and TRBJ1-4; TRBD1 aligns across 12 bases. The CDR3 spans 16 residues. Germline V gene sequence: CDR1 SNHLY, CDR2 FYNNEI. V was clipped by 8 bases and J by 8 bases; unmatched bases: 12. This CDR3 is CASDRDRGREAEKLFF. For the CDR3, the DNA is TGTGCCAGCGACCGGGACAGGGGGCGCGAGGCCGAAAAACTGTTTTTT. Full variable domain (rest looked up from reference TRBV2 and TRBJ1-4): EPEVTQTPSHQVTQMGQEVILRCVPISNHLYFYWYRQILGQKVEFLVSFYNNEISEKSEIFDDQFSVERPDGSNFTLKIRSTKLEDSAMYFCASDRDRGREAEKLFFGSGTQLSVL.

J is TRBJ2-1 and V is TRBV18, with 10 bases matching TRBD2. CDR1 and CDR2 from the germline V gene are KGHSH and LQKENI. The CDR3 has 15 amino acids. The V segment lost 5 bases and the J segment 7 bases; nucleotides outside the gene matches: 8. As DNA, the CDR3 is TGTGCCAGCTCAGCATCTAGCGGGGGTAGGAATGAGCAGTTCTTC. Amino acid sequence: CASSASSGGRNEQFF.

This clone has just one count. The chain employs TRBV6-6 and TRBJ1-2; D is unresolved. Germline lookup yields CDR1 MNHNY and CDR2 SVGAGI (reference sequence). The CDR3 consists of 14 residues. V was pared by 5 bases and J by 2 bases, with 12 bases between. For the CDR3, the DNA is TGTGCCAGCAGTAACGCGGCAGGCAACTATGGCTACACCTTC. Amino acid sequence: CASSNAAGNYGYTF.

The CDR3 loop reads CASSDQDVSTDTQYF. Here the CDR3 DNA reads TGTGCCAGCAGTGATCAGGACGTTAGCACAGATACGCAGTATTTT. This chain uses TRBV6-1 with TRBJ2-3; no clear D. The CDR3 runs 15 residues. With 3 bases removed from V and 0 bases from J, the gap between germline ends came to 10 bases. The germline V gene encodes CDR1 MNHNS and CDR2 SASEGT.

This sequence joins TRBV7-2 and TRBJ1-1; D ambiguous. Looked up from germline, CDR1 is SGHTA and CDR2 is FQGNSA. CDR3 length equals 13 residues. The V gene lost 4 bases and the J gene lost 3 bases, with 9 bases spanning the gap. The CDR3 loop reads CASSWAGYTEAFF. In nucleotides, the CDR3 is TGTGCCAGCAGCTGGGCGGGTTACACTGAAGCTTTCTTT.

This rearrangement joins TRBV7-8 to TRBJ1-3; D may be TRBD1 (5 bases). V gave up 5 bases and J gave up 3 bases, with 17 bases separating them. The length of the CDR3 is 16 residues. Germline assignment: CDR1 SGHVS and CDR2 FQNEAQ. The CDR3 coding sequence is TGTGCCAGCAGCCTAACCCCGGCAGGGATTGGAAACACCATATATTTT. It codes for CASSLTPAGIGNTIYF.

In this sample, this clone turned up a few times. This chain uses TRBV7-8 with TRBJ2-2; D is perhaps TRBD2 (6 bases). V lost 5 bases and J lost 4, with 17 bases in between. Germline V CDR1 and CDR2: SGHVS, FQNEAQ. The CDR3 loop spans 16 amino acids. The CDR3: CASSANDWGGTGELFF. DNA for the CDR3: TGTGCCAGCAGCGCCAACGATTGGGGAGGCACCGGGGAGCTGTTTTTT.

The CDR3 coding sequence is TGTGCCAGCAGCCTGACTAGCGGACGGGGGGATACGCAGTATTTT. Protein product: CASSLTSGRGDTQYF. This chain uses TRBV5-4 with TRBJ2-3, with TRBD2 matching over 9 bases. The J segment lost 6 bases and the V segment lost 4 bases, leaving 9 bases of the junction unmatched. This CDR3 has 15 residues. Germline V CDR1 and CDR2: SGHNT, YYREEE (reference sequence).

CDR3 sequence (DNA): TGTGCCAGCAGTGGTCTTAGCGGGACAAGGAACGAGCAGTACTTC. Translating gives CASSGLSGTRNEQYF. The V call is TRBV27, the J call TRBJ2-7; TRBD2 matches 8 bases. The V segment lost 5 bases and the J segment 5 bases; nucleotides outside the gene matches: 11. The germline gives CDR1 MNHEY, CDR2 SMNVEV (reference sequence). There are 15 residues in the CDR3.

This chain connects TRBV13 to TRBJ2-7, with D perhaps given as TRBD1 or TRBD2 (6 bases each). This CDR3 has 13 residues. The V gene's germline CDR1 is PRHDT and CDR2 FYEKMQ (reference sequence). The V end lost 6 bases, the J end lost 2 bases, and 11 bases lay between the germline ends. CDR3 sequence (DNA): TGTGCCAGCAGTCCTCGGGGGCCCTACGAGCAGTACTTC. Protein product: CASSPRGPYEQYF.

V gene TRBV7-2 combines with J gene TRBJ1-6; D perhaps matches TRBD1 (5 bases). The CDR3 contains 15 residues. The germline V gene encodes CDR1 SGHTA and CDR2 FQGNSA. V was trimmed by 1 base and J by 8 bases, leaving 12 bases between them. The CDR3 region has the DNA TGTGCCAGCAGCTTAGGTGGCAGGGCTGATTCACCCCTCCACTTT. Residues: CASSLGGRADSPLHF.

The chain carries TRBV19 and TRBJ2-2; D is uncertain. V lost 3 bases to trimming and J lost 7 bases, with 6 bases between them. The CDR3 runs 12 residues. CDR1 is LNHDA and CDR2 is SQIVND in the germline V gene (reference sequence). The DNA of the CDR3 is TGTGCCAGTAGTATTCTGGTCGGGGAGCTGTTTTTT. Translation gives CASSILVGELFF.

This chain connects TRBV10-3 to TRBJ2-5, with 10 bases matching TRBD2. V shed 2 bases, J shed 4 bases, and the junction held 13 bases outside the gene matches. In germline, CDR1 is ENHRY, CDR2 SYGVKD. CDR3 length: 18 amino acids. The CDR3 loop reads CAISERLAGVTELETQYF. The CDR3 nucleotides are TGTGCCATCAGTGAGAGGCTAGCGGGGGTAACCGAGCTAGAGACCCAGTACTTC.

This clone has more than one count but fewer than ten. CDR3 nucleotides: TGTGCCAGCAGTCCGGGACGTTTAAAGCGGAATGAGCAGTTCTTC. This translates into CASSPGRLKRNEQFF. V gene TRBV6-6 combines with J gene TRBJ2-1; TRBD1 or TRBD2 may be the D gene (5 bases each). The germline CDR1 and CDR2 sequences are MNHNY and SVGAGI (reference sequence). CDR3 size: 15 residues. V lost 5 bases to trimming and J lost 7 bases, with 18 bases between them.

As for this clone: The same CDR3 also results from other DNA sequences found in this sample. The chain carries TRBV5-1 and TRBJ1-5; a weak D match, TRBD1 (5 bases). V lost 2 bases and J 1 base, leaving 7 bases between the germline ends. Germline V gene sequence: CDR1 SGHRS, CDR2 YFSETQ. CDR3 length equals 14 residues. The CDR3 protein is CASSLEGSNQPQHF. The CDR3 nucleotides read TGCGCCAGCAGCTTAGAGGGGAGCAATCAGCCCCAGCATTTT.

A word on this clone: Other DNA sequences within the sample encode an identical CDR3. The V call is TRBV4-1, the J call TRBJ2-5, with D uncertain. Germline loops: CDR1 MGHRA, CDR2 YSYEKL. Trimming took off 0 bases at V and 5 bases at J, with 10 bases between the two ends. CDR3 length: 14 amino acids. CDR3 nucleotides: TGCGCCAGCAGCCAAGATCTAGGCTGGGAGACCCAGTACTTC. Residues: CASSQDLGWETQYF.

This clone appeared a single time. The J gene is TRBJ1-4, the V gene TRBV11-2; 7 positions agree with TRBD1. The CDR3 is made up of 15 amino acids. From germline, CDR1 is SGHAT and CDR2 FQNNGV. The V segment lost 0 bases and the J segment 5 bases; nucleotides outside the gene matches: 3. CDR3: CASSLDLQGNEKLFF. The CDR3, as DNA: TGTGCCAGCAGCTTAGATCTACAGGGGAATGAAAAACTGTTTTTT.

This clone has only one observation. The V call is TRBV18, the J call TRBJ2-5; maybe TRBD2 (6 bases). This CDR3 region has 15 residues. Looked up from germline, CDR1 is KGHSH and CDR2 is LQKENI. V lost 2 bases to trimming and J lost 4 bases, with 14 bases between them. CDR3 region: CASSPNGGSRETQYF. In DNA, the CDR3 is TGTGCCAGCTCACCAAATGGGGGGAGTCGAGAGACCCAGTACTTC.

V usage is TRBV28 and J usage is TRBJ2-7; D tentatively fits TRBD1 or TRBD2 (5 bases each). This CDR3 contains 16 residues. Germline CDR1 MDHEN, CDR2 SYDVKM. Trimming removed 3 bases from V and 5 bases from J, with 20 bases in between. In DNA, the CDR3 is TGTGCCAGCAGTTTTTGGGGGACCGGAGCTACCCACGAGCAGTACTTC. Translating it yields CASSFWGTGATHEQYF.

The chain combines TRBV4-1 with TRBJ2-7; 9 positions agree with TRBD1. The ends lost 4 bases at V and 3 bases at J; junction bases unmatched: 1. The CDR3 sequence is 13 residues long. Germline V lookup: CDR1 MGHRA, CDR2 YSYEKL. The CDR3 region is CASSLTGGYEQYF. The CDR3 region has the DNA TGCGCCAGCAGCCTGACAGGGGGCTACGAGCAGTACTTC.

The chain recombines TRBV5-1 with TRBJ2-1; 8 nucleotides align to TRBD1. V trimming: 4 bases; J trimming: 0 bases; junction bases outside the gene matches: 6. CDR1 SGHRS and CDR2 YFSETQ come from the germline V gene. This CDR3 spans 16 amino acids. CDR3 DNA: TGCGCCAGCAGCGAAGGGGACAGGAGCTCCTACAATGAGCAGTTCTTC. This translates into CASSEGDRSSYNEQFF.

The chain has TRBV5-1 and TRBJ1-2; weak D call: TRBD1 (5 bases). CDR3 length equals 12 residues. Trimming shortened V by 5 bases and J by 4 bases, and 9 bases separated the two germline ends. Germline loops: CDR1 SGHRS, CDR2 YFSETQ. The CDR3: CASSDSFYGYTF. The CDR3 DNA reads TGCGCCAGCAGTGACAGCTTCTATGGCTACACCTTC.

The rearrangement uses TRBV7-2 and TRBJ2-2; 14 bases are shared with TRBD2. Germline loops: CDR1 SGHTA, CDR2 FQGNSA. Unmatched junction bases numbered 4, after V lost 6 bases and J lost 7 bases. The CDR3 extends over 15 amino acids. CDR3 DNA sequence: TGTGCCAGCAGTCCCGGACTAGCGGGAGGCGGGGAGCTGTTTTTT. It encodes CASSPGLAGGGELFF. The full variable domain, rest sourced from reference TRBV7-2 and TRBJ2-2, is GAGVSQSPSNKVTEKGKDVELRCDPISGHTALYWYRQSLGQGLEFLIYFQGNSAPDKSGLPSDRFSAERTGGSVSTLTIQRTQQEDSAVYLCASSPGLAGGGELFFGEGSRLTVL.

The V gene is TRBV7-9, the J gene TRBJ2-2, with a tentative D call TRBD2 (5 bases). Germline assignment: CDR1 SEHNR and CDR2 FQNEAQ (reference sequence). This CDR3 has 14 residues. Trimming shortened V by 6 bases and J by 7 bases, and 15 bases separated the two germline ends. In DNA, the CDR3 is TGTGCCAGCAGTCCCGGGAATCAGTTCGGGGAGCTGTTTTTT. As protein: CASSPGNQFGELFF.

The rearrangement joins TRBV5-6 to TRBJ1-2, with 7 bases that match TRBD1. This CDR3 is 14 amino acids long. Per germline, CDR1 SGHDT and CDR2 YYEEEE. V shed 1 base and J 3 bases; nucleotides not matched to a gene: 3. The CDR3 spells CASSLPGTDYGYTF. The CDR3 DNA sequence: TGTGCCAGCAGCTTGCCCGGGACAGACTATGGCTACACCTTC.

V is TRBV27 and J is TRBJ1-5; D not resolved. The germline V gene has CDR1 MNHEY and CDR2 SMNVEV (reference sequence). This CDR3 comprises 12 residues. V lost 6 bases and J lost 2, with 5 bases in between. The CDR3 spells CASSERNQPQHF. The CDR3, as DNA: TGTGCCAGCAGCGAGCGCAATCAGCCCCAGCATTTT.

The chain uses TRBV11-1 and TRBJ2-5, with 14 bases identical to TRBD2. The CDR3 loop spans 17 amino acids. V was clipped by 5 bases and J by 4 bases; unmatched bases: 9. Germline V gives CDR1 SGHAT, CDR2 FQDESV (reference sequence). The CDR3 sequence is CASSTRLAGGPGETQYF. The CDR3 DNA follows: TGTGCCAGCAGCACCCGACTAGCGGGAGGGCCGGGAGAGACCCAGTACTTC.

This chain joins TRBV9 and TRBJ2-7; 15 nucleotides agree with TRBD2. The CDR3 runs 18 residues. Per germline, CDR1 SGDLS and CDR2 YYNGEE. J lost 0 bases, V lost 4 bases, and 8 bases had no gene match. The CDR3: CASSPRTSGGASSYEQYF. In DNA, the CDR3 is TGTGCCAGCAGCCCCCGGACTAGCGGGGGGGCCAGCTCCTACGAGCAGTACTTC.

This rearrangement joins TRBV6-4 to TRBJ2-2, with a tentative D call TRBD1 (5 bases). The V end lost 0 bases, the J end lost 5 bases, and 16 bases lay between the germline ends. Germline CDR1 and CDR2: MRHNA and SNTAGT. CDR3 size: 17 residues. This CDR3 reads CASSDSVQGPGTGELFF. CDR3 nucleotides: TGTGCCAGCAGTGACTCGGTCCAGGGCCCCGGGACCGGGGAGCTGTTTTTT.

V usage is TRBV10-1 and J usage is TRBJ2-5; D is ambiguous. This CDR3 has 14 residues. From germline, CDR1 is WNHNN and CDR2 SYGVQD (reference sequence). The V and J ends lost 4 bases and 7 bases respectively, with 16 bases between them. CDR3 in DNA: TGCGCCAGCAGTGCCACCCCGAGCAGAGGGACCCAGTACTTC. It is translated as CASSATPSRGTQYF.